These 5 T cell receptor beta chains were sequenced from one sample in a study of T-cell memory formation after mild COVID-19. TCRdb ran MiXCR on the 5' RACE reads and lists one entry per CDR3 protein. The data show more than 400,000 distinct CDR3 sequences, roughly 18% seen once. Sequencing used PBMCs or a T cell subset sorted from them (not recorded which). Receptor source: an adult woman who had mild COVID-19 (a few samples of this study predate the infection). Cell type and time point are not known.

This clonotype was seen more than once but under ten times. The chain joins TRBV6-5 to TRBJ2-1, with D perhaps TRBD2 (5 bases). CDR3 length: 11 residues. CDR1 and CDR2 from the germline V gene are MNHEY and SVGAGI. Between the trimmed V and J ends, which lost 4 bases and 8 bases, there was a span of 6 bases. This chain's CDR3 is CASSWRDEQFF. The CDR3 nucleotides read TGTGCCAGCAGTTGGCGGGATGAGCAGTTCTTC.

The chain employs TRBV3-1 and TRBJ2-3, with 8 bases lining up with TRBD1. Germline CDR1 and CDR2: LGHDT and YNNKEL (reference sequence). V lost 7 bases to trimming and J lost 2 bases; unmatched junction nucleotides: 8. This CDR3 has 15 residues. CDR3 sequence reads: CASKPGTGDTDTQYF. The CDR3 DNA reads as TGTGCCAGCAAACCCGGGACAGGAGACACAGATACGCAGTATTTT.

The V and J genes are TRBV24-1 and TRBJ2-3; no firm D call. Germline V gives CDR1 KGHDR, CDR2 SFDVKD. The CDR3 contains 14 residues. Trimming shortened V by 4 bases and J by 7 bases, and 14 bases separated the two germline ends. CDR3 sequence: CATSDGNRGHTQYF. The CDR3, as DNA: TGTGCCACCAGTGACGGTAACAGAGGACATACGCAGTATTTT.

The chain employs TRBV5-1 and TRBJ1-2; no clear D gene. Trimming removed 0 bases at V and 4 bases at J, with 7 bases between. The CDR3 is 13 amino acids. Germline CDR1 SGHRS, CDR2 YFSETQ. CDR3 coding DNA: TGCGCCAGCAGCTTGGGACCGGTCTATGGCTACACCTTC. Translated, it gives CASSLGPVYGYTF.

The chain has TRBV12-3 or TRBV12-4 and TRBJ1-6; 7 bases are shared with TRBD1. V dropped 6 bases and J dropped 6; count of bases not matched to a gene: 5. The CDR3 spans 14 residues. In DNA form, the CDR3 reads TGTGCCAGCAGCGCGGGACAGACTAATTCACCCCTCCACTTT. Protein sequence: CASSAGQTNSPLHF.